The 20 T cell receptor beta chains reported below all come from one sample, sequenced in a study of human T cells and chemical hapten exposure. TCRdb reanalysed the RACE reads using MiXCR and keeps one entry per CDR3 protein. The sample records fewer than 60,000 distinct CDR3 sequences, 11% being singletons. The sample's time point: pre-sensitization, week 0. Treatment indicated: therapeutic diphenylcyclopropenone sensitization with weekly scalp DPC. The sample here was whole blood, taken in connection with sensitization to the hapten diphenylcyclopropenone (DPC). These receptors originate from a woman aged 40 to 50 with alopecia areata. Some clones in this sample may be carry-over from other donors' samples.

The chain carries TRBV5-1 and TRBJ2-4, with TRBD2 identical over 8 bases. This CDR3 is built from 16 residues. V trimming: 0 bases; J trimming: 3 bases; junction bases outside the gene matches: 5. Looked up from germline, CDR1 is SGHRS and CDR2 is YFSETQ. CDR3 sequence (DNA): TGCGCCAGCAGCTTGGACGAGGCGGGGGGCAAAAACATTCAGTACTTC. Encoded protein: CASSLDEAGGKNIQYF.

This clonotype was detected a few times. The genes are TRBV6-1 and TRBJ1-5; the D is unclear. Per the germline V gene, CDR1 is MNHNS and CDR2 is SASEGT. The CDR3 sequence is 15 residues long. Trimming removed 7 bases at V and 0 bases at J, with 13 bases between. The CDR3 sequence: CASKLSGDSNQPQHF. CDR3 DNA: TGTGCCAGCAAATTGTCCGGGGATAGCAATCAGCCCCAGCATTTT.

The sample holds many counts of this clonotype. This sequence joins TRBV7-2 and TRBJ2-2; 9 bases align to TRBD1. Germline lookup yields CDR1 SGHTA and CDR2 FQGNSA. Trimming cost V 1 base and J 3 bases; bases outside gene matches: 0. The length of the CDR3 is 15 residues. DNA of the CDR3: TGTGCCAGCAGCTTAGGGGACAGGGACACCGGGGAGCTGTTTTTT. Amino acid sequence: CASSLGDRDTGELFF.

This chain links TRBV20-1 with TRBJ2-3; the match to TRBD1 covers 7 bases. This CDR3 has 15 amino acids. Germline V CDR1 and CDR2: DFQATT, SNEGSKA (reference sequence). J was trimmed by 2 bases and V by 6 bases; bases with no gene match: 11. The CDR3 nucleotides read TGCAGTGCCGGGGACACAGGGGATAACACAGATACGCAGTATTTT. Translation gives CSAGDTGDNTDTQYF.

At least ten counts were recorded for this clonotype. The gene calls are TRBV4-3 and TRBJ2-1, with D hard to call. This CDR3 has 16 residues. With 0 bases removed from V and 2 bases from J, the gap between germline ends came to 11 bases. Germline V gene data show CDR1 as LGHNA and CDR2 as YSLEER. The CDR3 loop reads CASSQDSRVPYNEQFF. DNA of the CDR3: TGCGCCAGCAGCCAAGATAGCCGGGTTCCCTACAATGAGCAGTTCTTC.

This clonotype appeared many times. This chain connects TRBV11-2 to TRBJ2-5; D remains unclear. The germline V gene has CDR1 SGHAT and CDR2 FQNNGV. Trimming took off 0 bases at V and 3 bases at J, with 8 bases between the two ends. The CDR3 contains 14 residues. CDR3 DNA: TGTGCCAGCAGCTTAGATCATGGGGAAGAGACCCAGTACTTC. This translates into CASSLDHGEETQYF.

In its sample, this clonotype was seen many times. This chain joins TRBV29-1 and TRBJ1-5; D unresolved. The CDR3 is 12 amino acids. Germline V gene sequence: CDR1 SQVTM, CDR2 ANQGSEA. With 6 bases removed from V and 1 base from J, the gap between germline ends came to 7 bases. For the CDR3, the DNA is TGCAGCGTGGGAGACAGCAATCAGCCCCAGCATTTT. It translates to CSVGDSNQPQHF.

This clonotype was found a few times. The rearrangement joins TRBV20-1 to TRBJ2-5; the match to TRBD1 covers 8 bases. The CDR3 consists of 15 residues. Germline V gene lookup returns CDR1 DFQATT and CDR2 SNEGSKA (reference sequence). V lost 3 bases to trimming and J lost 1 base; unmatched junction nucleotides: 7. The CDR3 loop is CSASTTGVIQETQYF. Here the CDR3 DNA reads TGCAGTGCTAGTACGACAGGGGTTATCCAAGAGACCCAGTACTTC.

This clonotype has a count of ten or more. The chain combines TRBV29-1 with TRBJ2-1; D is unresolved. Trimming shortened V by 4 bases and J by 10 bases, and 20 bases separated the two germline ends. CDR3 size: 14 residues. The germline V gene has CDR1 SQVTM and CDR2 ANQGSEA. In DNA form, the CDR3 reads TGCAGCGTTGCGTCCCCCGGGTCAGGCAGAGAGCAGTTCTTC. It codes for CSVASPGSGREQFF.

This clonotype has only a few counts. This chain uses TRBV9 with TRBJ1-2; tentative D call: TRBD1 (5 bases). The length of the CDR3 is 12 residues. Germline V lookup: CDR1 SGDLS, CDR2 YYNGEE. V lost 7 bases and J 2 bases, leaving 9 bases between the germline ends. CDR3 protein: CASGDLNYGYTF. The CDR3 bases are TGTGCCAGCGGGGACCTAAACTATGGCTACACCTTC.

A few counts support this clonotype. The J gene is TRBJ2-5, the V gene TRBV15; 8 bases map to TRBD2. V shed 3 bases, J shed 5 bases, and the junction held 8 bases outside the gene matches. The CDR3 consists of 15 residues. Germline CDR1 LNHNV, CDR2 YYDKDF (reference sequence). This CDR3 reads CATSSSGAAGETQYF. The CDR3 DNA is TGTGCCACCAGCAGTAGCGGGGCCGCGGGGGAGACCCAGTACTTC.

This clonotype was recorded at least ten times. The chain is built from TRBV25-1 and TRBJ2-3, with 9 bases matching TRBD2. The CDR3 length is 16 residues. Trimming removed 4 bases from V and 3 bases from J; junction bases left unmatched: 8. Germline V gene lookup returns CDR1 MGHDK and CDR2 SYGVNS. Here the CDR3 reads CASSVSGGGATDTQYF. CDR3 nucleotides: TGTGCCAGCAGTGTCTCTGGCGGGGGGGCGACAGATACGCAGTATTTT.

The sample holds many counts of this clonotype. The V call is TRBV7-8, the J call TRBJ1-4; D possibly corresponds to TRBD1 (5 bases). Trimming cost V 5 bases and J 3 bases, with 13 bases left between them. The CDR3 runs 15 residues. The V gene's germline CDR1 is SGHVS and CDR2 FQNEAQ. CDR3 in amino acids: CASSRMGHSNEKLFF. DNA for the CDR3: TGTGCCAGCAGCCGGATGGGGCATTCTAATGAAAAACTGTTTTTT.

The chain's CDR3 is CASSAGDRNYGYTF. The CDR3, as DNA: TGTGCCAGCAGCGCCGGGGACAGAAATTATGGCTACACCTTC. This chain joins TRBV7-9 and TRBJ1-2; 7 bases line up with TRBD1. Germline loops: CDR1 SEHNR, CDR2 FQNEAQ (reference sequence). After removal of 5 bases from V and 5 bases from J, the junction contained 8 bases not matched to a gene. There are 14 residues in the CDR3.

This clonotype turned up a few times. The chain joins TRBV19 to TRBJ1-2; 7 positions match TRBD1. The CDR3 consists of 16 residues. The V segment lost 6 bases and the J segment 7 bases; nucleotides outside the gene matches: 17. Germline CDR1 and CDR2: LNHDA and SQIVND (reference sequence). Here the CDR3 reads CASRGTVIPSVSGYTF. The CDR3 bases are TGTGCCAGTAGGGGGACAGTAATACCATCCGTTTCTGGCTACACCTTC.

The rearrangement joins TRBV5-5 to TRBJ1-1; possibly TRBD1 for D (5 bases). V was shortened by 4 bases and J by 4 bases, with 17 bases between the two germline ends. From germline, CDR1 is SGHKS and CDR2 YYEKEE (reference sequence). This CDR3 has 15 residues. In nucleotides, the CDR3 is TGTGCCAGCAGCCCCCGGGGCGGATCGTTCACTGAAGCTTTCTTT. Translation: CASSPRGGSFTEAFF.

The V and J genes are TRBV24-1 and TRBJ2-7; D is unresolved. V was pared by 7 bases and J by 5 bases, with 14 bases between. The V gene's germline CDR1 is KGHDR and CDR2 SFDVKD. The CDR3 is 13 amino acids. DNA for the CDR3: TGTGCCACCAGCGTAGGGTCCCTGGACGAGCAGTACTTC. It codes for CATSVGSLDEQYF.

This clonotype has at least ten counts. V and J are TRBV18 and TRBJ1-1; TRBD1 is a possible D gene (6 bases). The CDR3 length is 15 residues. The V and J ends lost 4 bases and 1 base respectively, with 13 bases between them. Germline V lookup: CDR1 KGHSH, CDR2 LQKENI. The CDR3 here is CASSLGNRANTEAFF. CDR3 DNA: TGTGCCAGCTCACTTGGGAACAGGGCGAACACTGAAGCTTTCTTT.

This clonotype was seen a few times. The V and J genes are TRBV14 and TRBJ2-1, with D uncertain. Germline V gives CDR1 SGHDN, CDR2 FVKESK. V was cut by 0 bases and J by 4 bases, with 7 bases left in between. The CDR3 is 14 amino acids. This chain's CDR3 is CASSQDFFYNEQFF. The CDR3 nucleotides read TGTGCCAGCAGCCAAGACTTCTTTTACAATGAGCAGTTCTTC.

This clonotype was detected a few times. This chain uses TRBV29-1 with TRBJ2-5; 10 bases align to TRBD1. V shed 4 bases and J 4 bases; nucleotides not matched to a gene: 3. The CDR3 contains 13 residues. Germline V gives CDR1 SQVTM, CDR2 ANQGSEA. The CDR3 sequence: CSVGQGAGETQYF. Written as DNA, the CDR3 is TGCAGCGTTGGACAGGGGGCGGGAGAGACCCAGTACTTC.